What follows are 9 T cell receptor beta chains derived from one specimen sequenced in a study of blood T cell repertoires in COVID-19. Profiled with immunoSEQ multiplex PCR; TCRdb holds only in-frame clones, not every one. This table has roughly 150,000 clones, around 77% appearing once. The sample consisted of peripheral blood. All receptors derive from a man over 45 with active or convalescent COVID-19.

This clone was picked up a small number of times. This chain links TRBV10-3 with TRBJ2-5; D possibly corresponds to TRBD1 (5 bases). CDR1 ENHRY and CDR2 SYGVKD come from the germline V gene. The CDR3 is 15 amino acids. Trimming shortened V by 3 bases and J by 0 bases, and 11 bases separated the two germline ends. CDR3 in amino acids: CAISERQPYQETQYF. The DNA for the CDR3 is TGTGCCATCAGTGAAAGACAGCCTTACCAAGAGACCCAGTACTTC.

The chain joins TRBV11-1 to TRBJ2-1; 8 bases align to TRBD1. This CDR3 has 12 residues. CDR1 SGHAT and CDR2 FQDESV come from the germline V gene (reference sequence). V dropped 2 bases and J dropped 13; count of bases not matched to a gene: 4. CDR3 residues: CASSLIPGGQFF. CDR3 in DNA: TGTGCCAGCAGCTTAATCCCAGGGGGCCAGTTCTTC.

V gene TRBV6-5 combines with J gene TRBJ2-1; D gene uncertain. The CDR3 has 16 residues. Trimming shortened V by 0 bases and J by 6 bases, and 15 bases separated the two germline ends. Germline V CDR1 and CDR2: MNHEY, SVGAGI. This CDR3 reads CASSYSGIYHSNEQFF. CDR3 sequence (DNA): TGTGCCAGCAGTTACTCAGGCATCTACCACAGCAATGAGCAGTTCTTC.

This chain's CDR3 is CASSSPGQGNYGYTF. CDR3 DNA: TGCGCCAGCAGCTCCCCAGGACAGGGGAACTATGGCTACACCTTC. The chain employs TRBV5-1 and TRBJ1-2; 9 bases are shared with TRBD1. This CDR3 spans 15 amino acids. V lost 3 bases to trimming and J lost 2 bases; unmatched junction nucleotides: 5. Germline CDR1 is SGHRS and CDR2 is YFSETQ.

The chain joins TRBV6-5 to TRBJ2-2, with a possible D match to TRBD2 (6 bases). The CDR3 is 15 residues long. V lost 0 bases, J lost 6 bases, and 11 bases lay in between. Germline assignment: CDR1 MNHEY and CDR2 SVGAGI. Written as DNA, the CDR3 is TGTGCCAGCAGTTACTCGAACGGAGGGTCCGGGGAGCTGTTTTTT. This translates into CASSYSNGGSGELFF.

The chain employs TRBV10-3 and TRBJ2-6; D gene uncertain. This CDR3 has 15 amino acids. Germline V gene lookup returns CDR1 ENHRY and CDR2 SYGVKD. V dropped 5 bases and J dropped 0 bases, with 8 bases sitting between them. CDR3 nucleotides: TGTGCCATCAGTCTTCAACTCTCTGGGGCCAACGTCCTGACTTTC. Its protein product is CAISLQLSGANVLTF.

The rearrangement uses TRBV5-4 and TRBJ2-3, with D perhaps matching TRBD1 (6 bases). This CDR3 is 15 amino acids long. The V gene's germline CDR1 is SGHNT and CDR2 YYREEE (reference sequence). Trimming pared 2 bases from V and 3 bases from J, leaving 13 bases between. The CDR3 DNA sequence: TGTGCCAGCAGCTTTACAGGGTTTAGGACAGATACGCAGTATTTT. Encoded protein: CASSFTGFRTDTQYF.

The V and J genes are TRBV29-1 and TRBJ1-2; 8 bases align to TRBD1. The V and J ends lost 1 base and 3 bases, in that order; junction bases with no gene match: 1. From germline, CDR1 is SQVTM and CDR2 ANQGSEA. The CDR3 loop spans 13 amino acids. CDR3 sequence (DNA): TGCAGCGTTGAAGGGACAGGGCACTATGGCTACACCTTC. Residues: CSVEGTGHYGYTF.

This chain links TRBV5-8 with TRBJ2-5; TRBD2 agrees at 14 bases. V shed 4 bases and J 2 bases; nucleotides not matched to a gene: 7. Germline CDR1 SGHTS, CDR2 YDEGEE. CDR3 length: 17 amino acids. The CDR3 DNA is TGTGCCAGCAGCCCAGGACTAGCGGGAGGAGGGCAAGAGACCCAGTACTTC. This sequence encodes CASSPGLAGGGQETQYF. Full variable domain (remainder filled in from reference TRBV5-8 and TRBJ2-5): EAGVTQSPTHLIKTRGQQATLRCSPISGHTSVYWYQQALGLGLQFLLWYDEGEERNRGNFPPRFSGRQFPNYSSELNVNALELEDSALYLCASSPGLAGGGQETQYFGPGTRLLVL.